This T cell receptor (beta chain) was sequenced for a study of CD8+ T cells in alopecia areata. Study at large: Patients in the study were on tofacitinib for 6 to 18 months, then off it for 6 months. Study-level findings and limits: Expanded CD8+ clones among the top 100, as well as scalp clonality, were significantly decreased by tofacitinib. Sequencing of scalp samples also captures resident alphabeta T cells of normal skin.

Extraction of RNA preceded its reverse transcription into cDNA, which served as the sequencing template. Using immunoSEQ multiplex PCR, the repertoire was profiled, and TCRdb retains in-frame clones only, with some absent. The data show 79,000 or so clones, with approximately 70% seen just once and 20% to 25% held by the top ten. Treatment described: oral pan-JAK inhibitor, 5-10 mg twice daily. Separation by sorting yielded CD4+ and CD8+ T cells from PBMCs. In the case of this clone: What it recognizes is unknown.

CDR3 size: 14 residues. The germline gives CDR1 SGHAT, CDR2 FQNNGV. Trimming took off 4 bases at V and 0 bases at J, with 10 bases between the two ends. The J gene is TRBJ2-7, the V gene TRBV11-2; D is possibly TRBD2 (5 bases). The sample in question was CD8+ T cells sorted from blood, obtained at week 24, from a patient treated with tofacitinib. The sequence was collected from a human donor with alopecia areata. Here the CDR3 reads CASSYPGSSYEQYF. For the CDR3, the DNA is TGTGCCAGCAGCTACCCGGGGAGCTCCTACGAGCAGTACTTC.